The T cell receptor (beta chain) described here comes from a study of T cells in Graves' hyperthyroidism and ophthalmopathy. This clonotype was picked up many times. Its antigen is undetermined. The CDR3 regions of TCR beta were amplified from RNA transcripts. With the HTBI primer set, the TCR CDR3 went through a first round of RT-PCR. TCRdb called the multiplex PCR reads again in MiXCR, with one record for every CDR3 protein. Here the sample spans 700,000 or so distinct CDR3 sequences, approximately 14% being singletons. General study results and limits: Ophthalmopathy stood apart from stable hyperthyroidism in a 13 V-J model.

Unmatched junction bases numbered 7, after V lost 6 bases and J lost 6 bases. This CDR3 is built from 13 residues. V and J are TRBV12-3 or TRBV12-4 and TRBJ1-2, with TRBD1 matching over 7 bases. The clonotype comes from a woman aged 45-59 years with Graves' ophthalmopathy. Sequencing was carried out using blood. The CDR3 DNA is TGTGCCAGCAGCACGGGACAGTTCAATGGCTACACCTTC. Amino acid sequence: CASSTGQFNGYTF.